Below, 29 T cell receptor beta chains from the same sample are listed, as sequenced in a study of blood T cells in healthy people across ages. Primed by a sample-barcoded 5' primer and a J-beta primer mix, a second PCR proceeded for about 7 to 12 cycles. TCRdb re-analysed the 5' RACE reads in MiXCR, keeping a single row per CDR3 protein. The repertoire holds around 1,000,000 distinct CDR3 sequences, with almost 25% as singletons. The data were also submitted as part of a second study, on T cells of mothers and their children.

The sample was blood. The receptor source for this set is a girl aged 2 to 9 in good health.

Only a few counts were recorded for this clonotype. One end of the junction is discordant with germline, which a read error may explain. The chain uses TRBV5-1 and TRBJ1-1; weak D call: TRBD1 (6 bases). This CDR3 has 14 amino acids. Germline V gives CDR1 SGHRS, CDR2 YFSETQ. The CDR3 loop reads CASSLTGSNTEAFF. In nucleotides, the CDR3 is TGTGCCAGCAGCTTGACAGGATCTAACACTGAAGCTTTCTTT. The full variable domain, completed using reference TRBV5-1 and TRBJ1-1, is KAGVTQTPRYLIKTRGQQVTLSCSPISGHRSVSWYQQTPGQGLQFLFEYFSETQRNKGNFPGRFSGRQFSNSRSEMNVSTLELGDSALYLCASSLTGSNTEAFFGQGTRLTVV.

The V and J genes are TRBV28 and TRBJ2-5, with D possibly TRBD2 on 5 matching bases. With the DNA end fitting TRBJ2-1 better, the J assignment may be wrong. Germline loops: CDR1 MDHEN, CDR2 SYDVKM. The CDR3 runs to 15 residues. CDR3 region: CASSFPQGLFHEQFF. The CDR3 bases are TGTGCCAGCAGTTTTCCCCAAGGACTGTTCCATGAGCAGTTCTTC.

This rearrangement joins TRBV2 to TRBJ2-5; tentative D call: TRBD1 (7 bases). V was pared by 6 bases and J by 4 bases, with 12 bases between. The CDR3 runs to 13 residues. Germline-derived CDR1 and CDR2 are SNHLY and FYNNEI. The CDR3 loop is CASRGRTGETQYF. The CDR3 region has the DNA TGTGCCAGCAGGGGGAGGACAGGAGAGACCCAGTACTTC.

On this clonotype itself: One end of the junction is discordant with germline, which a read error may explain. V is TRBV12-3 or TRBV12-4 and J is TRBJ2-3, with TRBD1 identical over 7 bases. The CDR3 loop spans 16 amino acids. DNA for the CDR3: TGTGCCAGCAGTTATAGGGGGCAACTGTTAGGAGATACGCGGTATTTT. Residues: CASSYRGQLLGDTRYF.

This clonotype was recorded a few times. V gene TRBV7-2 combines with J gene TRBJ2-5; 11 bases map to TRBD2. The end of the DNA aligns better with TRBJ2-1, so the J call may be wrong. This CDR3 has 18 residues. The germline V gene has CDR1 SGHTA and CDR2 FQGNSA. CDR3 region: CASSLEVEVAGGGNEQFF. The CDR3 region has the DNA TGTGCCAGCAGCTTAGAGGTTGAGGTAGCGGGGGGGGGAAATGAGCAGTTCTTC.

This clonotype was found a few times. The V gene is TRBV27, the J gene TRBJ2-5; tentatively, D is TRBD2 (5 bases). The J call may be incorrect, as the DNA end agrees better with TRBJ2-7. The length of the CDR3 is 14 residues. The germline gives CDR1 MNHEY, CDR2 SMNVEV (reference sequence). CDR3 in amino acids: CASSLSITLAEQYF. CDR3 nucleotides: TGTGCCAGCAGTTTATCGATCACCCTAGCCGAGCAGTACTTC.

The chain carries TRBV12-5 and TRBJ2-1; TRBD2 matches 11 bases. CDR1 and CDR2 (germline): LGHNT, FRNRAP. The CDR3 loop spans 13 amino acids. This CDR3 reads CATQLAGGREQFF. The DNA for the CDR3 is TGTGCCACCCAGCTAGCGGGAGGTCGGGAGCAGTTCTTC.

The sample holds a few counts of this clonotype. The J gene is TRBJ2-5, the V gene TRBV6-6; no firm D call. The germline CDR1 and CDR2 sequences are MNHNY and SVGAGI (reference sequence). The ends were cut back, 7 bases at V and 2 bases at J, with 5 bases in the middle. The CDR3 is 11 residues long. Here the CDR3 DNA reads TGTGCCAGCATGATACAAGAGACCCAGTACTTC. Its protein product is CASMIQETQYF.

V is TRBV7-9 and J is TRBJ1-1; tentative D call: TRBD1 (5 bases). Trimming removed 3 bases from V and 0 bases from J, with 8 bases in between. The germline V gene has CDR1 SEHNR and CDR2 FQNEAQ (reference sequence). There are 14 residues in the CDR3. CDR3 residues: CASSLMGLNTEAFF. The CDR3 nucleotides read TGTGCCAGCAGCTTGATGGGGCTGAACACTGAAGCTTTCTTT.

The chain joins TRBV20-1 to TRBJ2-5; no definite D call. Trimming took off 1 base at V and 5 bases at J, with 8 bases between the two ends. In germline, CDR1 is DFQATT, CDR2 SNEGSKA (reference sequence). The CDR3 is 12 residues long. CDR3 nucleotide sequence: TGCAGTGCTAGAGGGGGAACCGAGACCCAGTACTTC. Translating it yields CSARGGTETQYF.

The chain carries TRBV5-1 and TRBJ2-1; possibly TRBD2 for D (6 bases). V was shortened by 7 bases and J by 0 bases, with 14 bases between the two germline ends. CDR1 and CDR2 (germline): SGHRS, YFSETQ. The CDR3 covers 15 residues. Written as DNA, the CDR3 is TGCGCCAGCCGACTGAGCGGGCCCTCCTACAATGAGCAGTTCTTC. It specifies CASRLSGPSYNEQFF.

This chain uses TRBV20-1 with TRBJ2-3, with TRBD1 matching 8 bases. The CDR3 spans 13 residues. From germline, CDR1 is DFQATT and CDR2 SNEGSKA (reference sequence). As DNA, the CDR3 is TGCACCGGTGAGGACAGGGCAACAGATACGCAGTATTTT. Amino acids: CTGEDRATDTQYF.

The chain recombines TRBV7-8 with TRBJ2-7; tentatively, D is TRBD1 (6 bases). The CDR3 contains 18 residues. Germline-derived CDR1 and CDR2 are SGHVS and FQNEAQ. Trimming shortened V by 4 bases and J by 2 bases, and 24 bases separated the two germline ends. The CDR3 DNA reads as TGTGCCAGCAGCTGGGATATCTTGAGGACCCAGGGGACCTACGAGCAGTACTTC. Residues: CASSWDILRTQGTYEQYF.

This clonotype came up many times. The genes are TRBV28 and TRBJ2-7; 8 bases fit TRBD1. The CDR3 is made up of 15 amino acids. The V gene's germline CDR1 is MDHEN and CDR2 SYDVKM. V was pared by 5 bases and J by 0 bases, with 6 bases of the junction left unmatched. The CDR3 loop is CASSATGVPSYEQYF. The CDR3, as DNA: TGTGCCAGCAGTGCGACAGGGGTTCCCTCCTACGAGCAGTACTTC.

This sequence joins TRBV3-1 and TRBJ1-2; 7 nucleotides agree with TRBD1. Per germline, CDR1 LGHDT and CDR2 YNNKEL (reference sequence). The CDR3 is 14 residues long. Germline trimming cut 1 base from V and 9 bases from J; bases unmatched to any gene: 8. CDR3 coding DNA: TGTGCCAGCAGCCAAGTCGGACAGGTCGGCCGCTACACCTTC. Encoded protein: CASSQVGQVGRYTF.

This clonotype showed up just a few times. The chain uses TRBV27 and TRBJ2-1; 14 bases match TRBD2. V gave up 5 bases and J gave up 8 bases; unmatched junction bases: 8. The CDR3 covers 16 residues. Germline V gene sequence: CDR1 MNHEY, CDR2 SMNVEV (reference sequence). The CDR3 here is CASSPLTSGGAYEQFF. CDR3 DNA sequence: TGTGCCAGCAGTCCACTGACTAGCGGGGGGGCTTATGAGCAGTTCTTC.

The sample holds a few counts of this clonotype. This sequence joins TRBV28 and TRBJ1-1; D uncertain. V lost 3 bases, J lost 4 bases, and 9 bases lay in between. CDR1 and CDR2 (germline): MDHEN, SYDVKM. The CDR3 spans 13 residues. The DNA for the CDR3 is TGTGCCAGCAGTTTTCAGGCTAGCACTGAAGCTTTCTTT. It is translated as CASSFQASTEAFF. Supplemented by reference TRBV28 and TRBJ1-1, the full variable domain reads DVKVTQSSRYLVKRTGEKVFLECVQDMDHENMFWYRQDPGLGLRLIYFSYDVKMKEKGDIPEGYSVSREKKERFSLILESASTNQTSMYLCASSFQASTEAFFGQGTRLTVV.

This clonotype has just one count. The chain employs TRBV7-2 and TRBJ2-5; possible D gene TRBD1, 6 bases. Germline V gene sequence: CDR1 SGHTA, CDR2 FQGNSA. The germline V and J ends were trimmed by 1 base and 4 bases, with 16 bases remaining between them. The CDR3 length is 16 residues. As DNA, the CDR3 is TGTGCCAGCAGCTTAGTTTACAGGGCCTTTGGAGAGACCCAGTACTTC. Its protein is CASSLVYRAFGETQYF.

This clonotype has more than one count but fewer than ten. V usage is TRBV4-1 and J usage is TRBJ2-5; possibly TRBD2 for D (5 bases). Trimming took off 1 base at V and 5 bases at J, with 11 bases between the two ends. The CDR3 runs 14 residues. Germline V gene data show CDR1 as MGHRA and CDR2 as YSYEKL. In DNA form, the CDR3 reads TGCGCCAGCAGCCAAGCTCTAGCCGGCGAGACCCAGTACTTC. Its protein is CASSQALAGETQYF.

This clonotype was seen more than once but under ten times. V and J are TRBV20-1 and TRBJ2-5; TRBD1 matches 10 bases. This CDR3 has 15 amino acids. V lost 2 bases to trimming and J lost 7 bases; unmatched junction nucleotides: 10. Germline CDR1 is DFQATT and CDR2 is SNEGSKA (reference sequence). The CDR3 sequence is CSARRIGQGEVTQYF. The DNA for the CDR3 is TGCAGTGCTAGACGAATCGGACAGGGGGAAGTGACCCAGTACTTC.

This chain connects TRBV5-5 to TRBJ1-1; 7 bases are shared with TRBD1. V was clipped by 0 bases and J by 7 bases; unmatched bases: 6. The CDR3 loop spans 14 amino acids. CDR1 is SGHKS, CDR2 YYEKEE, per germline (reference sequence). The CDR3 DNA follows: TGTGCCAGCAGCTTGGATGGCAGGGGGATTGAAGCTTTCTTT. It is translated as CASSLDGRGIEAFF.

The rearrangement joins TRBV7-3 to TRBJ2-1; 11 nucleotides align to TRBD2. The junction had 6 bases not matched to a gene; V was cut back by 3 bases and J by 11 bases. Germline CDR1 is SGHTA and CDR2 is FQGTGA. The CDR3 covers 14 residues. The CDR3 spells CASSFSSGRPQQFF. The CDR3 bases are TGTGCCAGCAGCTTCTCTAGCGGGAGGCCCCAGCAGTTCTTC.

The gene calls are TRBV11-2 and TRBJ1-2; 8 positions agree with TRBD1. The germline gives CDR1 SGHAT, CDR2 FQNNGV. Trimming removed 4 bases from V and 4 bases from J; junction bases left unmatched: 11. The CDR3 has 16 residues. The CDR3, as DNA: TGTGCCAGCAGCTCATTAAAGGACAGGGCGCCCTATGGCTACACCTTC. Its protein is CASSSLKDRAPYGYTF.

V gene TRBV29-1 combines with J gene TRBJ2-1; D perhaps matches TRBD1 (5 bases). The CDR3 runs to 15 residues. The ends were cut back, 6 bases at V and 0 bases at J, with 15 bases in the middle. Germline CDR1 and CDR2: SQVTM and ANQGSEA. This CDR3 is CSVAQGWGSYNEQFF. CDR3 DNA: TGCAGCGTGGCCCAGGGATGGGGCTCCTACAATGAGCAGTTCTTC.

This chain links TRBV27 with TRBJ2-5; perhaps TRBD1 as D (5 bases). The end of the DNA is better explained by TRBJ2-1, so the J call may be wrong. CDR3 size: 14 residues. CDR1 and CDR2 (germline): MNHEY, SMNVEV (reference sequence). The CDR3 bases are TGTGCCAGCAGTTTATCATGGGGCTTCCATGAGCAGTTCTTC. Protein: CASSLSWGFHEQFF.

CDR3 nucleotide sequence: TGTGCTAGTGGTTTACTAGGAGACAGGGGAAACACCATATATTTT. Amino acids: CASGLLGDRGNTIYF. The chain has TRBV12-5 and TRBJ1-3, with D perhaps matching TRBD1 (6 bases). CDR1 is LGHNT and CDR2 is FRNRAP in the germline V gene. The CDR3 contains 15 residues. Trimming cost V 3 bases and J 4 bases, with 13 bases left between them.

There are many counts of this clonotype. The chain is built from TRBV29-1 and TRBJ2-7; no firm D call. The CDR3 has 11 residues. Trimming took 3 bases from V and 0 from J, leaving 3 bases between them. Germline V CDR1 and CDR2: SQVTM, ANQGSEA. CDR3 residues: CSVDNSYEQYF. DNA for the CDR3: TGCAGCGTTGACAACTCCTACGAGCAGTACTTC.

The rearrangement uses TRBV27 and TRBJ2-2, with TRBD1 matching 10 bases. The CDR3 has 15 residues. Unmatched junction bases numbered 12, after V lost 5 bases and J lost 12 bases. CDR1 and CDR2 (germline): MNHEY, SMNVEV (reference sequence). The CDR3 region has the DNA TGTGCCAGCAGTCCCGACAGGGGGCCGGTCGTTCAGCTGTTTTTT. It encodes CASSPDRGPVVQLFF.

This chain uses TRBV27 with TRBJ2-3; possible D gene TRBD2, 5 bases. The CDR3 totals 16 residues. Looked up from germline, CDR1 is MNHEY and CDR2 is SMNVEV (reference sequence). V was trimmed by 1 base and J by 2 bases, leaving 13 bases between them. The CDR3 spells CASSLLPGILTDTQYF. The CDR3 DNA reads TGTGCCAGCAGTTTATTGCCGGGGATCCTCACAGATACGCAGTATTTT.